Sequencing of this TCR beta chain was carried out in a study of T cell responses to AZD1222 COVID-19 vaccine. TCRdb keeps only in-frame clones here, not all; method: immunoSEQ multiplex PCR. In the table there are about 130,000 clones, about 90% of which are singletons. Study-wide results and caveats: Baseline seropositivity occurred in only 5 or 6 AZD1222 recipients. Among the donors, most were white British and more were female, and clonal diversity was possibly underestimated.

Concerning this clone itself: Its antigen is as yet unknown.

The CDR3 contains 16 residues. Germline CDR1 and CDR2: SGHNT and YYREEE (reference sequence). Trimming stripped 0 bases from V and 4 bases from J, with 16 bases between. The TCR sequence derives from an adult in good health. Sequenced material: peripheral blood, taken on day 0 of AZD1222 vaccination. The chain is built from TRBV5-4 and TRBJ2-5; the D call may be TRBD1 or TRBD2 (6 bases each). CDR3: CASSLAPGAGLETQYF. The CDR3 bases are TGTGCCAGCAGCTTGGCCCCGGGGGCGGGTTTAGAGACCCAGTACTTC.